This T cell receptor beta chain was captured by sequencing in a study of PD-L1 blockade in urothelial cancer. Assay used: immunoSEQ multiplex PCR; TCRdb lists only in-frame clones, some missing. The sample lists 80,000 to 130,000 clones; roughly nine tenths were seen once. The V end lost 3 bases, the J end lost 4 bases, and 20 bases lay between the germline ends. Germline V gives CDR1 KGHSH, CDR2 LQKENI. The CDR3 has 17 residues. The material sequenced was PBMCs, taken around atezolizumab (anti-PD-L1) treatment. The chain combines TRBV18 with TRBJ2-3, with D maybe TRBD1 (6 bases). The receptor's source is an elderly woman with urothelial cancer. CDR3: CASSPEQWVQGPDTQYF. The CDR3 DNA reads TGTGCCAGCTCACCCGAGCAGTGGGTACAGGGACCAGATACGCAGTATTTT.